This T cell receptor beta chain was obtained from a study of T cells in Graves' hyperthyroidism and ophthalmopathy. RNA transcripts were the template for amplifying TCR beta CDR3 regions. In the first-round RT-PCR of the TCR CDR3, the HTBI primer set was used. One entry per CDR3 protein results from TCRdb running MiXCR on the multiplex PCR reads. Of around 530,000 distinct CDR3 sequences in the sample, more than 15% were seen once. This clonotype was detected many times. V was cut by 0 bases and J by 3 bases, with 18 bases left in between. There are 17 residues in the CDR3. CDR1 and CDR2 from the germline V gene are MNHNS and SASEGT.

The chain combines TRBV6-1 with TRBJ2-7; TRBD2 might be the D (6 bases). The sequenced material came from blood. This clonotype originated in a woman in her late teens or twenties with Graves' ophthalmopathy. CDR3 protein: CASSEAVRGSSLYEQYF. The CDR3 nucleotides are TGTGCCAGCAGTGAAGCTGTACGGGGGTCCTCACTCTACGAGCAGTACTTC.